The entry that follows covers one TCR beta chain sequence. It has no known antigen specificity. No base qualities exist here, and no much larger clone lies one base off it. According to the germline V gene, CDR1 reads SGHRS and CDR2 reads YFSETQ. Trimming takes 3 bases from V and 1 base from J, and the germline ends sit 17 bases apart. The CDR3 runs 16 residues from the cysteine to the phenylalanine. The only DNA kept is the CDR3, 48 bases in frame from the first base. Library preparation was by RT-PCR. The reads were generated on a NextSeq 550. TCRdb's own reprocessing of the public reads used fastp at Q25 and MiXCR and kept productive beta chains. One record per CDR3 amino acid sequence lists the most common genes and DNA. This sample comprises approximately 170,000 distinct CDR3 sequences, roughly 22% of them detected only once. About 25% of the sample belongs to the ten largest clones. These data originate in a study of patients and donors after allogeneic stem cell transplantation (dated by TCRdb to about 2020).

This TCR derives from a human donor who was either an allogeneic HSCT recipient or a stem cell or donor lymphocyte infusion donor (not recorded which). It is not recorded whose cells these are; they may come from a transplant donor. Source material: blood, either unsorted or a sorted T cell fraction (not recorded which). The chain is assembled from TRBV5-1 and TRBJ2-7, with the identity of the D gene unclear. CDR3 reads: CASSWETATASYEQYF. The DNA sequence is TGCGCCAGCAGCTGGGAAACAGCGACTGCTTCCTACGAGCAGTACTTC.